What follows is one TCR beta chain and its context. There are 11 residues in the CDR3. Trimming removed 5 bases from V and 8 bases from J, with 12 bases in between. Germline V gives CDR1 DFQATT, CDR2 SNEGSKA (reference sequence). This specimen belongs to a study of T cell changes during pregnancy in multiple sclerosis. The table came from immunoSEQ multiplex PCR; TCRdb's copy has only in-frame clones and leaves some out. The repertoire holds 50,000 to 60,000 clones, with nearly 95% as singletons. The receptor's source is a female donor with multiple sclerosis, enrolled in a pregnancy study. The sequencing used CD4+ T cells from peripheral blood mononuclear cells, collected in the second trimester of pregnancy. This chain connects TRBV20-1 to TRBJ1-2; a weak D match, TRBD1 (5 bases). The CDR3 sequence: CSALDINGYTF. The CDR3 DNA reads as TGCAGTGCTTTGGACATCAACGGCTACACCTTC.